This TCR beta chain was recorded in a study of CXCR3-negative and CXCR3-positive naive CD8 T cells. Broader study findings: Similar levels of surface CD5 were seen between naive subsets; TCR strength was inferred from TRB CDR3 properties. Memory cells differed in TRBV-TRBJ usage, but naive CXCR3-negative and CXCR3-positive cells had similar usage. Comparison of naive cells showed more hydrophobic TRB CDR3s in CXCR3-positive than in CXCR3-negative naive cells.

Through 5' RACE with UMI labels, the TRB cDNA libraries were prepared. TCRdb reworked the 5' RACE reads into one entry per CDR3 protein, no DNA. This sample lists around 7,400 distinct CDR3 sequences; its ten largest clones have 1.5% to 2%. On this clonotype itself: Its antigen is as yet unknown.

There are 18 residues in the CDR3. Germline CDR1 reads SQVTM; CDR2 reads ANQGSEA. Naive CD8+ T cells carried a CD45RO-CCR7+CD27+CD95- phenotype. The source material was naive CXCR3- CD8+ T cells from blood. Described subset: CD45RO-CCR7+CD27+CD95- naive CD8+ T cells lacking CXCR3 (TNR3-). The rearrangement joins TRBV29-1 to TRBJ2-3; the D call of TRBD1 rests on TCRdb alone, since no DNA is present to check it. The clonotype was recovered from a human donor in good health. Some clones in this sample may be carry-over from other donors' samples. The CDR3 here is CSVEFLLGRPLDTDTQYF.